The sequence of this T cell receptor (beta chain) was determined in a study of T cells in Graves' hyperthyroidism and ophthalmopathy. Study observations and caveats: Among clonotypes expanded in thyroid above 0.001, most were also found in blood.

This clonotype has a count of ten or more. The antigen is unknown. The study excluded patients with uncontrolled infection, other autoimmune disease, pregnancy or lactation. It was RNA transcripts that yielded the amplified TCR beta CDR3 regions. The HTBI primer set was used in a first-round RT-PCR of the TCR CDR3. TCRdb itself ran the multiplex PCR reads through MiXCR, one entry per CDR3 protein. This table has a few hundred thousand distinct CDR3 sequences, about 46% appearing once. The CDR3 is 14 residues long. Germline-derived CDR1 and CDR2 are LGHNA and YNFKEQ. Trimming removed 0 bases at V and 4 bases at J, with 9 bases between.

V is TRBV4-2 and J is TRBJ1-1; D not resolved. The clonotype comes from an adult woman with Graves' disease, either hyperthyroidism or ophthalmopathy (not recorded which). Source material: peripheral blood or thyroid tissue (not recorded which). The chain's CDR3 is CASSQDILVTEAFF. In nucleotides, the CDR3 is TGTGCCAGCAGCCAAGACATATTGGTCACTGAAGCTTTCTTT.